The 20 T cell receptor beta chains in this list originate from one sample, sequenced in a study of OX40 agonist ivuxolimab in advanced cancers. Clones were read by immunoSEQ multiplex PCR, and TCRdb kept only the in-frame ones, dropping some. The table records about 42,000 clones, 85% to 90% of them present only once. The source was CD4+ or CD8+ T cells sorted from blood, collected in a trial of the OX40 agonist ivuxolimab. These receptors were taken from an adult with an advanced solid tumor such as melanoma, head and neck, liver or kidney cancer.

This clone has a handful of counts. CDR3 sequence: CASSQDWGTGNLPQHF. The CDR3 coding sequence is TGCGCCAGCAGCCAAGATTGGGGGACAGGTAATTTGCCCCAGCATTTT. V gene TRBV4-3 combines with J gene TRBJ1-5; 8 bases are a match to TRBD1. The trim removed 0 bases at V and 9 bases at J, leaving 10 bases unmatched. Germline V gene lookup returns CDR1 LGHNA and CDR2 YSLEER. The CDR3 covers 16 residues.

A note on this clone: The sample carries other DNA sequences with the same CDR3. This rearrangement joins TRBV7-9 to TRBJ2-7; D unresolved. Germline loops: CDR1 SEHNR, CDR2 FQNEAQ (reference sequence). The CDR3 length is 12 residues. The V end lost 5 bases, the J end lost 3 bases, and 8 bases lay between the germline ends. The CDR3 DNA follows: TGTGCCAGCAGCCTAGGAAGCTACGAGCAGTACTTC. This encodes CASSLGSYEQYF.

The chain is built from TRBV6-6 and TRBJ1-5, with D tentatively TRBD1 (6 bases). V lost 4 bases and J lost 3, with 13 bases in between. CDR1 and CDR2 (germline): MNHNY, SVGAGI (reference sequence). The CDR3 totals 15 residues. DNA for the CDR3: TGTGCCAGCAGTTCCGGGCAGGGGTTCAATCAGCCCCAGCATTTT. It specifies CASSSGQGFNQPQHF.

The rearrangement joins TRBV4-3 to TRBJ1-2; D is undetermined. Germline CDR1 reads LGHNA; CDR2 reads YSLEER. Trimming removed 0 bases at V and 2 bases at J, with 7 bases between. This CDR3 contains 14 residues. CDR3 sequence: CASSQDLGNYGYTF. CDR3 sequence (DNA): TGCGCCAGCAGCCAAGATCTGGGAAACTATGGCTACACCTTC.

V is TRBV11-2 and J is TRBJ1-1, with TRBD1 as a possible D gene (6 bases). Trimming took 3 bases from V and 10 from J, leaving 12 bases between them. CDR1 is SGHAT and CDR2 is FQNNGV in the germline V gene. This CDR3 is 12 amino acids long. DNA of the CDR3: TGTGCCAGCAGCTTGGGGACACCAGTAGCTTTCTTT. Residues: CASSLGTPVAFF.

The V and J genes are TRBV2 and TRBJ2-7, with 10 bases identical to TRBD1. CDR1 and CDR2 from the germline V gene are SNHLY and FYNNEI. This CDR3 is 17 amino acids long. The trim removed 4 bases at V and 0 bases at J, leaving 9 bases unmatched. The CDR3 nucleotides are TGTGCCAGCAGTGCCTCTAGAGGGGACAGGGGCTCCTACGAGCAGTACTTC. As protein: CASSASRGDRGSYEQYF.

This clone appeared once. The chain carries TRBV9 and TRBJ2-3; TRBD2 aligns across 9 bases. The germline V gene has CDR1 SGDLS and CDR2 YYNGEE. The junction had 12 bases not matched to a gene; V was cut back by 0 bases and J by 1 base. The CDR3 runs 19 residues. CDR3 in amino acids: CASSVENPTSGSGTDTQYF. CDR3 nucleotide sequence: TGTGCCAGCAGCGTAGAAAACCCGACTAGCGGCTCTGGCACAGATACGCAGTATTTT.

The rearrangement joins TRBV9 to TRBJ1-2, with 8 nucleotides matching TRBD1. Germline-derived CDR1 and CDR2 are SGDLS and YYNGEE. The CDR3 sequence is 16 residues long. The ends lost 0 bases at V and 3 bases at J; junction bases unmatched: 7. The CDR3 DNA reads TGTGCCAGCAGCGTAGGTCGACAGGGGAAGGACTATGGCTACACCTTC. It translates to CASSVGRQGKDYGYTF.

CDR3 in amino acids: CASSLTAGHYGYTF. Here the CDR3 DNA reads TGTGCCAGCAGTTTAACAGCAGGACACTATGGCTACACCTTC. This chain uses TRBV28 with TRBJ1-2; D ambiguous. The CDR3 sequence is 14 residues long. CDR1 is MDHEN, CDR2 SYDVKM, per germline. V lost 2 bases and J lost 3, with 10 bases in between.

CDR3 sequence reads: CASSIAGGLADTGELFF. As DNA, the CDR3 is TGTGCCAGCAGCATAGCGGGGGGGCTCGCCGACACCGGGGAGCTGTTTTTT. The rearrangement uses TRBV27 and TRBJ2-2, with 11 bases that match TRBD2. The V segment lost 6 bases and the J segment 3 bases; nucleotides outside the gene matches: 9. Germline V lookup: CDR1 MNHEY, CDR2 SMNVEV (reference sequence). The CDR3 totals 17 residues.

This clone was observed once. The chain carries TRBV27 and TRBJ2-3; 7 bases fit TRBD1. The CDR3 length is 12 residues. The V segment lost 4 bases and the J segment 14 bases; nucleotides outside the gene matches: 9. Germline CDR1 reads MNHEY; CDR2 reads SMNVEV (reference sequence). This CDR3 reads CASSWGTAPTYF. CDR3 DNA sequence: TGTGCCAGCAGTTGGGGGACAGCCCCGACGTATTTT.

The rearrangement uses TRBV7-9 and TRBJ2-5; D may be TRBD1 (6 bases). CDR3 size: 16 residues. With 3 bases removed from V and 5 bases from J, the gap between germline ends came to 19 bases. Germline CDR1 SEHNR, CDR2 FQNEAQ (reference sequence). CDR3 in DNA: TGTGCCAGCAGCTTTAGACAGGTCCTGCAAGGGGAGACCCAGTACTTC. It specifies CASSFRQVLQGETQYF. The full variable domain, rest sourced from reference TRBV7-9 and TRBJ2-5, is DTGVSQNPRHKITKRGQNVTFRCDPISEHNRLYWYRQTLGQGPEFLTYFQNEAQLEKSRLLSDRFSAERPKGSFSTLEIQRTEQGDSAMYLCASSFRQVLQGETQYFGPGTRLLVL.

The gene calls are TRBV4-1 and TRBJ1-6; no reliable D call. From germline, CDR1 is MGHRA and CDR2 YSYEKL. CDR3 length: 17 residues. The germline V and J ends were trimmed by 0 bases and 0 bases, with 9 bases remaining between them. This CDR3 reads CASSQDIGNSYNSPLHF. DNA for the CDR3: TGCGCCAGCAGCCAAGATATAGGGAACTCCTATAATTCACCCCTCCACTTT.

The chain uses TRBV27 and TRBJ2-3; 9 bases line up with TRBD1. CDR1 MNHEY and CDR2 SMNVEV come from the germline V gene (reference sequence). There are 15 residues in the CDR3. V was clipped by 6 bases and J by 4 bases; unmatched bases: 8. CDR3: CASRTGQGSADTQYF. Written as DNA, the CDR3 is TGTGCCAGCAGGACTGGACAGGGGAGCGCAGATACGCAGTATTTT.

The chain combines TRBV4-2 with TRBJ1-4, with D hard to call. The germline CDR1 and CDR2 sequences are LGHNA and YNFKEQ. The CDR3 runs to 15 residues. Trimming stripped 0 bases from V and 0 bases from J, with 5 bases between. The CDR3: CASSQEEATNEKLFF. CDR3 bases: TGTGCCAGCAGCCAAGAAGAGGCAACTAATGAAAAACTGTTTTTT.

J is TRBJ2-3 and V is TRBV5-1, with TRBD2 identical over 9 bases. This CDR3 contains 18 residues. The germline V gene has CDR1 SGHRS and CDR2 YFSETQ. Trimming at V came to 1 base and at J to 1 base, leaving 10 bases not matched to a gene. For the CDR3, the DNA is TGCGCCAGCAGCTTGTTCGAGCGGGGGGCCGTCGGCACAGATACGCAGTATTTT. Its translation: CASSLFERGAVGTDTQYF.

This clone showed up just a few times. The chain recombines TRBV19 with TRBJ1-5; 8 nucleotides agree with TRBD1. Trimming took 6 bases from V and 5 from J; bases not matched to a gene: 12. CDR1 is LNHDA and CDR2 is SQIVND in the germline V gene (reference sequence). The CDR3 has 16 amino acids. The CDR3 region is CASSPAGARGHQPQHF. For the CDR3, the DNA is TGTGCCAGTAGCCCTGCGGGGGCCAGGGGGCATCAGCCCCAGCATTTT.

In its sample, this clone was seen once. This sequence joins TRBV6-5 and TRBJ2-2; 8 positions agree with TRBD1. CDR3 length equals 16 residues. V shed 2 bases and J 2 bases; nucleotides not matched to a gene: 4. Per germline, CDR1 MNHEY and CDR2 SVGAGI. The DNA of the CDR3 is TGTGCCAGCAGTTACCAACAGGGGGGCAACACCGGGGAGCTGTTTTTT. It encodes CASSYQQGGNTGELFF.

This chain joins TRBV25-1 and TRBJ2-1; D not resolved. This CDR3 region has 12 residues. Trimming took 4 bases from V and 8 from J, leaving 9 bases between them. CDR1 is MGHDK, CDR2 SYGVNS, per germline. The CDR3 loop reads CASSVLGYEQFF. In DNA, the CDR3 is TGTGCCAGCAGTGTTTTGGGCTATGAGCAGTTCTTC.

This clone was counted only a few times. The chain joins TRBV27 to TRBJ1-2; D remains unclear. CDR1 is MNHEY and CDR2 is SMNVEV in the germline V gene (reference sequence). CDR3 size: 14 residues. V lost 0 bases, J lost 3 bases, and 8 bases lay in between. The CDR3 sequence: CASSLSVADYGYTF. Here the CDR3 DNA reads TGTGCCAGCAGTTTATCCGTAGCCGACTATGGCTACACCTTC.